This T cell receptor beta chain was profiled in a study of control samples from healthy donors and cancer patients. This clone was recorded only once. Clones were sequenced by immunoSEQ multiplex PCR, and TCRdb holds only the in-frame ones, with some missing. The table includes fewer than 90,000 clones, 70% to 90% detected once. This TCR derives from a woman aged 55 to 70 with head and neck cancer. The sequenced sample consisted of PBMCs.

As DNA, the CDR3 is TGTGCCAGCAGCGGCAACACGCGAGAGGGCTACGAGCAGTACTTC. This translates into CASSGNTREGYEQYF. This chain joins TRBV13 and TRBJ2-7, with a weak D call TRBD2 (5 bases). The CDR3 is 15 amino acids. CDR1 is PRHDT, CDR2 FYEKMQ, per germline (reference sequence). V was clipped by 5 bases and J by 3 bases, with 17 bases between them.